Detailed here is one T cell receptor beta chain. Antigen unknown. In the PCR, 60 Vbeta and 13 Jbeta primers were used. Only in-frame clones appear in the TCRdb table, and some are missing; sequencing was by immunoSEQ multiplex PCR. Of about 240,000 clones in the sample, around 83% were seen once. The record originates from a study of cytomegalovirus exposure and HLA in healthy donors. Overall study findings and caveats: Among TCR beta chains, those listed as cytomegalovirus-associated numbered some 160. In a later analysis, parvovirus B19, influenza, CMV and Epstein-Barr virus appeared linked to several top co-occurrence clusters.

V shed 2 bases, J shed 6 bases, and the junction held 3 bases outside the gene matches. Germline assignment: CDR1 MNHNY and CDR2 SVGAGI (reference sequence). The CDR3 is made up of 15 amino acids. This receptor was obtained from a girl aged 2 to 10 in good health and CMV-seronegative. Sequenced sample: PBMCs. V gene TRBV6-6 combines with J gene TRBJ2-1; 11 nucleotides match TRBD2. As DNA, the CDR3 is TGTGCCAGCAGTTACATAGCGGGAGGGGGCAATGAGCAGTTCTTC. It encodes CASSYIAGGGNEQFF.